The 18 T cell receptor beta chains below all came from one sample that was sequenced in a study of shared T cell receptors in the human thymus. Assay: immunoSEQ multiplex PCR; the TCRdb copy retains only in-frame clones and omits some. The sample shows roughly 68,000 clones, nearly 95% of them seen only once. Sequencing input: thymocytes. The receptors shown here come from a human donor.

The V gene is TRBV2, the J gene TRBJ2-7, with 7 bases matching TRBD1. The CDR3 spans 16 residues. Germline V CDR1 and CDR2: SNHLY, FYNNEI. The V and J ends lost 6 bases and 0 bases, in that order; junction bases with no gene match: 11. CDR3 bases: TGTGCCAGCAGCCCTTGGGGACAGAAGCACTCCTACGAGCAGTACTTC. It yields the protein CASSPWGQKHSYEQYF.

This rearrangement joins TRBV6-4 to TRBJ1-2; TRBD1 aligns across 7 bases. Germline CDR1 MRHNA, CDR2 SNTAGT. Trimming cost V 6 bases and J 4 bases; bases outside gene matches: 5. The CDR3 spans 13 residues. The CDR3, as DNA: TGTGCCAGCAGGAAAAGGACAGGCTATGGCTACACCTTC. The encoded protein is CASRKRTGYGYTF.

Written as DNA, the CDR3 is TGTGCCAGCAGCTTAGTCGGGACTAGCGGGGGTTCGAGCTCCTACGAGCAGTACTTC. Amino acids: CASSLVGTSGGSSSYEQYF. V gene TRBV7-2 combines with J gene TRBJ2-7, with 14 nucleotides matching TRBD2. The CDR3 length is 19 residues. V dropped 1 base and J dropped 0; count of bases not matched to a gene: 8. CDR1 and CDR2 from the germline V gene are SGHTA and FQGNSA.

The rearrangement joins TRBV19 to TRBJ1-2; D unresolved. Germline values: CDR1 LNHDA, CDR2 SQIVND (reference sequence). CDR3 length equals 11 residues. Trimming removed 5 bases at V and 7 bases at J, with 8 bases between. Here the CDR3 reads CASSGHSGYTF. CDR3 coding DNA: TGTGCCAGTAGTGGGCATTCTGGCTACACCTTC.

A single count supports this clone. The V call is TRBV4-1, the J call TRBJ2-5; D may be TRBD1 or TRBD2 (6 bases each). This CDR3 is 15 amino acids long. Trimming took 4 bases from V and 5 from J, leaving 17 bases between them. The germline gives CDR1 MGHRA, CDR2 YSYEKL. As DNA, the CDR3 is TGCGCCAGCAGCCCAACTAAGGGGGGTCGGGAGACCCAGTACTTC. Residues: CASSPTKGGRETQYF.

The chain employs TRBV7-2 and TRBJ1-1; maybe TRBD1 (5 bases). CDR3 size: 12 residues. Germline lookup yields CDR1 SGHTA and CDR2 FQGNSA. The ends were cut back, 2 bases at V and 6 bases at J, with 7 bases in the middle. The CDR3 region has the DNA TGTGCCAGCAGCTTAAGGGGACCTGAAGCTTTCTTT. Translation: CASSLRGPEAFF. Combining the CDR3 with reference TRBV7-2 and TRBJ1-1 gives the whole variable domain GAGVSQSPSNKVTEKGKDVELRCDPISGHTALYWYRQSLGQGLEFLIYFQGNSAPDKSGLPSDRFSAERTGGSVSTLTIQRTQQEDSAVYLCASSLRGPEAFFGQGTRLTVV.

This sequence joins TRBV5-1 and TRBJ2-3, with TRBD1 matching 10 bases. Looked up from germline, CDR1 is SGHRS and CDR2 is YFSETQ. The CDR3 runs to 16 residues. The V and J ends lost 2 bases and 2 bases, in that order; junction bases with no gene match: 5. The CDR3 DNA reads TGCGCCAGCAGCTTCACCGACAGGGGGCCCACAGATACGCAGTATTTT. Encoded protein: CASSFTDRGPTDTQYF. Full variable domain (outside the CDR3, taken from reference TRBV5-1 and TRBJ2-3): KAGVTQTPRYLIKTRGQQVTLSCSPISGHRSVSWYQQTPGQGLQFLFEYFSETQRNKGNFPGRFSGRQFSNSRSEMNVSTLELGDSALYLCASSFTDRGPTDTQYFGPGTRLTVL.

V and J are TRBV27 and TRBJ2-2; tentative D call: TRBD2 (5 bases). V was trimmed by 4 bases and J by 8 bases, leaving 11 bases between them. This CDR3 spans 13 amino acids. The germline gives CDR1 MNHEY, CDR2 SMNVEV (reference sequence). This CDR3 reads CASSSGRCGELFF. The CDR3 DNA sequence: TGTGCCAGCAGTTCGGGAAGGTGTGGGGAGCTGTTTTTT.

This chain links TRBV19 with TRBJ1-1; D is undetermined. Germline V gene sequence: CDR1 LNHDA, CDR2 SQIVND (reference sequence). The CDR3 consists of 13 residues. The V end lost 1 base, the J end lost 8 bases, and 11 bases lay between the germline ends. CDR3 sequence (DNA): TGTGCCAGTAGTATAGTCCCACAGTACGAAGCTTTCTTT. It yields the protein CASSIVPQYEAFF.

The chain is built from TRBV5-1 and TRBJ2-5; D gene ambiguous. Trimming removed 1 base from V and 4 bases from J, with 2 bases in between. The CDR3 length is 11 residues. CDR1 is SGHRS, CDR2 YFSETQ, per germline. The chain's CDR3 is CASSLLETQYF. The CDR3 DNA reads as TGCGCCAGCAGCTTGCTAGAGACCCAGTACTTC.

The V call is TRBV27, the J call TRBJ1-5; D uncertain. The CDR3 has 16 residues. The germline CDR1 and CDR2 sequences are MNHEY and SMNVEV (reference sequence). Between the trimmed V and J ends, which lost 2 bases and 0 bases, there was a span of 11 bases. As DNA, the CDR3 is TGTGCCAGCAGTTTAAGTTCACAAACTAGCAATCAGCCCCAGCATTTT. It is translated as CASSLSSQTSNQPQHF.

The chain couples TRBV13 to TRBJ2-7; perhaps TRBD2 as D (7 bases). V gave up 10 bases and J gave up 5 bases, with 15 bases separating them. Germline CDR1 is PRHDT and CDR2 is FYEKMQ (reference sequence). The CDR3 sequence is 12 residues long. DNA of the CDR3: TGTGCCATTAGGGGGGGTGACGACGAGCAGTACTTC. It yields the protein CAIRGGDDEQYF.

The genes are TRBV11-2 and TRBJ2-7; perhaps D is TRBD1 or TRBD2 (5 bases each). CDR1 and CDR2 from the germline V gene are SGHAT and FQNNGV. The V end was cut by 0 bases, the J end by 2 bases, with 11 bases between. The CDR3 is 15 residues long. Here the CDR3 reads CASSLDWGRPYEQYF. The CDR3 region has the DNA TGTGCCAGCAGCTTAGACTGGGGACGCCCCTACGAGCAGTACTTC.

The chain couples TRBV6-1 to TRBJ1-1; D gene ambiguous. The V end was cut by 0 bases, the J end by 0 bases, with 17 bases between. The length of the CDR3 is 18 residues. Germline lookup yields CDR1 MNHNS and CDR2 SASEGT. The CDR3 reads CASSEALIGWGLNTEAFF. The DNA of the CDR3 is TGTGCCAGCAGTGAAGCGTTAATTGGGTGGGGTCTGAACACTGAAGCTTTCTTT.

The chain carries TRBV7-9 and TRBJ2-1; D may match TRBD1 or TRBD2 (6 bases each). CDR1 and CDR2 from the germline V gene are SEHNR and FQNEAQ (reference sequence). The CDR3 runs 15 residues. V lost 5 bases and J 6 bases, leaving 17 bases between the germline ends. The CDR3 spells CASSPKGGRGNEQFF. Written as DNA, the CDR3 is TGTGCCAGCAGCCCCAAGGGGGGTCGAGGCAATGAGCAGTTCTTC.

This sequence joins TRBV7-3 and TRBJ2-7, with D tentatively TRBD1 (7 bases). V shed 1 base and J shed 0 bases, with 19 bases lying between them. From germline, CDR1 is SGHTA and CDR2 FQGTGA. The CDR3 is 18 residues long. This CDR3 is CASSLIPRGAGGSYEQYF. The CDR3 DNA reads as TGTGCCAGCAGCTTAATCCCCCGCGGGGCAGGGGGCTCCTACGAGCAGTACTTC.

V gene TRBV4-3 combines with J gene TRBJ2-1; D not certain. Germline-derived CDR1 and CDR2 are LGHNA and YSLEER. This CDR3 comprises 13 residues. V was trimmed by 0 bases and J by 8 bases, leaving 8 bases between them. CDR3 coding DNA: TGCGCCAGCAGCCAAGATCCAGGATATGAGCAGTTCTTC. Its translation: CASSQDPGYEQFF.

The J gene is TRBJ2-7, the V gene TRBV7-9; 8 bases are shared with TRBD1. V was pared by 1 base and J by 3 bases, with 11 bases of the junction left unmatched. The CDR3 consists of 17 residues. CDR1 is SEHNR and CDR2 is FQNEAQ in the germline V gene (reference sequence). This CDR3 reads CASSLGVSGTGDYEQYF. CDR3 sequence (DNA): TGTGCCAGCAGCTTAGGGGTCTCCGGGACAGGCGACTACGAGCAGTACTTC.